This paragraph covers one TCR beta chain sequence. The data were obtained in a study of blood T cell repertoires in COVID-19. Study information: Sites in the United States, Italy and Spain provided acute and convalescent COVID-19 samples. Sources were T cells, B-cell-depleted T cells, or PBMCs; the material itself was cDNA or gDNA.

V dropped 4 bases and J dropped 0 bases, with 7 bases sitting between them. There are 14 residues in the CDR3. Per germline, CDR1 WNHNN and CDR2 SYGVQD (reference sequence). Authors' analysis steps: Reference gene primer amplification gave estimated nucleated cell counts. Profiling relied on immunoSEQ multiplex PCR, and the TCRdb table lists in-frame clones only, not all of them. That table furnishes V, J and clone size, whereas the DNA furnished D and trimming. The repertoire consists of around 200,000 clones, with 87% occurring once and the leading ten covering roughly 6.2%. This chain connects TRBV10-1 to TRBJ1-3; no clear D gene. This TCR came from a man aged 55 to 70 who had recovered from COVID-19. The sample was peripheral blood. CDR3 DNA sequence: TGCGCCAGCAGTGCGGAGCACTCTGGAAACACCATATATTTT. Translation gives CASSAEHSGNTIYF.